This TCR beta chain was found in a study of cytomegalovirus exposure and HLA in healthy donors. This clone was counted a single time. The target antigen is unknown. The junction departs from the called germline gene at one end, perhaps through a read error. PCR primers comprised 60 Vbeta and 13 Jbeta primers. Generated by immunoSEQ multiplex PCR, the TCRdb table keeps only in-frame clones and is missing some. The sample lists 180,000 or so clones, about four fifths occurring once. CDR1 and CDR2 from the germline V gene are SEHNR and FQNEAQ (reference sequence). CDR3 length: 16 residues. Study-wide findings and caveats: Some V segments (TRBV6-2 and TRBV6-3 among them) were excluded as indistinguishable.

This clonotype was sampled from a female donor in good health and CMV-seronegative. The chain has TRBV7-9 and TRBJ2-7, with TRBD1 as a possible D gene (5 bases). What was sequenced was PBMCs. The CDR3 sequence: CSSSLFLGQGTYEQYF. CDR3 nucleotides: TGTTCCAGCAGCTTATTCCTCGGGCAGGGCACCTACGAGCAGTACTTC.